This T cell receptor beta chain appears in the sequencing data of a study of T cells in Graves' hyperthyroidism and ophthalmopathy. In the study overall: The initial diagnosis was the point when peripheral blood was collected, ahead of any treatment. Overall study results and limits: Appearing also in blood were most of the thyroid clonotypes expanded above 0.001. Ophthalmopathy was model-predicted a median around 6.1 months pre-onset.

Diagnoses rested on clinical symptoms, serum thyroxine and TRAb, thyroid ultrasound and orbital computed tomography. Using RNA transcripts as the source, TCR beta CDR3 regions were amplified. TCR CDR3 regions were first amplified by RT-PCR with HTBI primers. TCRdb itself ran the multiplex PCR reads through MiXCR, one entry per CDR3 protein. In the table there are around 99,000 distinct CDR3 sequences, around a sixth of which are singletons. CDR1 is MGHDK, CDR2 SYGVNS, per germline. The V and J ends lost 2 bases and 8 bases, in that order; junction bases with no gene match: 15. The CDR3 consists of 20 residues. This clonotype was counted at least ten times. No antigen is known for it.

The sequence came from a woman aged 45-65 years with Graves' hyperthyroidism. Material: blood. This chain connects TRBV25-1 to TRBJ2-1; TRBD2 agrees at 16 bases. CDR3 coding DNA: TGTGCCAGCAGTGAAACCCCAGGGACTAGCGGGAGGGCGAATATGGATGAGCAGTTCTTC. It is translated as CASSETPGTSGRANMDEQFF.